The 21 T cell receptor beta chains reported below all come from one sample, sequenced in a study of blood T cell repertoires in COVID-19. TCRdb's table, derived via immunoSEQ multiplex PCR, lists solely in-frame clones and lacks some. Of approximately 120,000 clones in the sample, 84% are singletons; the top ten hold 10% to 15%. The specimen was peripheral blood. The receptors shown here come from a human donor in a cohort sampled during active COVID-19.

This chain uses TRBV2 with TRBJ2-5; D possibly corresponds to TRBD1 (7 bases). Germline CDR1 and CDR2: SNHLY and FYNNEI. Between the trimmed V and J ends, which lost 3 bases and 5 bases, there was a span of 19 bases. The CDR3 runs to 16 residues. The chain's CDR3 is CASSDWSRGVGETQYF. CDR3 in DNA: TGTGCCAGCAGTGATTGGTCCAGGGGGGTTGGGGAGACCCAGTACTTC.

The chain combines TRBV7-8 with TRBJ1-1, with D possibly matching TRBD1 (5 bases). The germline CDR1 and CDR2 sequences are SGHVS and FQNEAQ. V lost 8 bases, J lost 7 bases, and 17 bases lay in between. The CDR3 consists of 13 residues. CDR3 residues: CASAKGSQVEAFF. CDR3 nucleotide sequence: TGTGCCAGCGCAAAGGGGTCCCAGGTTGAAGCTTTCTTT.

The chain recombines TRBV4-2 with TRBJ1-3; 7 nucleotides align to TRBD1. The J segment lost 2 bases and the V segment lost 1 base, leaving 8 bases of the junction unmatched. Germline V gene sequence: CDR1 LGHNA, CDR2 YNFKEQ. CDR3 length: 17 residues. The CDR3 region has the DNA TGTGCCAGCAGCCAAGTGGAACAGGGGTTCGCTGGAAACACCATATATTTT. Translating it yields CASSQVEQGFAGNTIYF.

As DNA, the CDR3 is TGTGCTAGTGGTCCCCCCGGGGTCCCGACCTACGAGCAGTACTTC. Residues: CASGPPGVPTYEQYF. The V and J genes are TRBV12-5 and TRBJ2-7; TRBD2 is a possible D gene (5 bases). The V gene lost 5 bases and the J gene lost 2 bases, with 16 bases spanning the gap. Germline CDR1 and CDR2: LGHNT and FRNRAP. The CDR3 totals 15 residues.

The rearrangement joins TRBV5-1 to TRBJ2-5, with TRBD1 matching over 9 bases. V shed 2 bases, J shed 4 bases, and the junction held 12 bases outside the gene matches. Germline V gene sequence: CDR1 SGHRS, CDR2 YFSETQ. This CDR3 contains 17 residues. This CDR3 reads CASSLTNRGLGRETQYF. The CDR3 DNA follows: TGCGCCAGCAGCTTAACAAACAGGGGGCTAGGTCGAGAGACCCAGTACTTC. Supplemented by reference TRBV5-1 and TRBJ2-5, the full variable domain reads KAGVTQTPRYLIKTRGQQVTLSCSPISGHRSVSWYQQTPGQGLQFLFEYFSETQRNKGNFPGRFSGRQFSNSRSEMNVSTLELGDSALYLCASSLTNRGLGRETQYFGPGTRLLVL.

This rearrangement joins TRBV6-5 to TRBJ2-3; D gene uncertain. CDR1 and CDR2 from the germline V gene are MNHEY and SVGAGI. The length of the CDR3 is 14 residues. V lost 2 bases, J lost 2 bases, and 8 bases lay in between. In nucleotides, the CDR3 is TGTGCCAGCAGTTACACTACCTTCACAGATACGCAGTATTTT. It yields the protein CASSYTTFTDTQYF.

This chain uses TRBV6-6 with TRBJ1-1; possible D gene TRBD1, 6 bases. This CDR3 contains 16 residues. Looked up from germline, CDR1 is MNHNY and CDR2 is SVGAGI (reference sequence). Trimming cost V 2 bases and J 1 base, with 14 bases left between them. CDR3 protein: CASSYPGGASNTEAFF. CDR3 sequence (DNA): TGTGCCAGCAGTTACCCCGGGGGGGCCTCGAACACTGAAGCTTTCTTT.

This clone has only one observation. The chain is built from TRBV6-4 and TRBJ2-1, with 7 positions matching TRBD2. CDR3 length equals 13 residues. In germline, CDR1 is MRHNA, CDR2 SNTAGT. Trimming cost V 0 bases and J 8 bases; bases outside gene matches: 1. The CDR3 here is CASSDSGGYEQFF. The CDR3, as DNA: TGTGCCAGCAGTGACTCGGGGGGGTATGAGCAGTTCTTC.

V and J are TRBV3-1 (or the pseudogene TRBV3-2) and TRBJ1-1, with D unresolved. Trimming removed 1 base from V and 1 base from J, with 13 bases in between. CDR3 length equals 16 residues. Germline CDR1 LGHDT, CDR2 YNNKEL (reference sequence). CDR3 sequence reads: CASSQGGLGGNTEAFF. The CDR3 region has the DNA TGTGCCAGCAGCCAAGGCGGGCTAGGTGGGAACACTGAAGCTTTCTTT.

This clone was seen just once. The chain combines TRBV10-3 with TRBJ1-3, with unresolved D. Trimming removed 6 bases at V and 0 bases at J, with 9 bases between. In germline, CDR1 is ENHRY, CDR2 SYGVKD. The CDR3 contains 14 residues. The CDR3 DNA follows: TGTGCCATCAGGGAGCAGGTCTCTGGAAACACCATATATTTT. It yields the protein CAIREQVSGNTIYF.

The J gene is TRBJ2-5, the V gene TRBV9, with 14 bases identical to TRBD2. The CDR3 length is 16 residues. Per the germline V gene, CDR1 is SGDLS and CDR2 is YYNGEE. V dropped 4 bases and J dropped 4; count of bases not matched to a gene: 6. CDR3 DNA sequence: TGTGCCAGCAGCCCCGGAGGGACTAGCGGGGGAGAGACCCAGTACTTC. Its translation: CASSPGGTSGGETQYF.

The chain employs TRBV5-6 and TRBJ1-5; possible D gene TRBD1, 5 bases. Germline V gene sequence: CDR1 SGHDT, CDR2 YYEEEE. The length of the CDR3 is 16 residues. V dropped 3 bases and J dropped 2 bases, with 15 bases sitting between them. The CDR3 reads CASSSTLLRGNQPQHF. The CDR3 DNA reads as TGTGCCAGCAGCTCTACCTTACTCAGGGGCAATCAGCCCCAGCATTTT.

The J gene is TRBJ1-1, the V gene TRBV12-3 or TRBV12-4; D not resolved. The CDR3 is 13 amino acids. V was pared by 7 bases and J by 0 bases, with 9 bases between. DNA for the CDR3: TGTGCCAGCACCTACTCGATGAACACTGAAGCTTTCTTT. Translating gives CASTYSMNTEAFF.

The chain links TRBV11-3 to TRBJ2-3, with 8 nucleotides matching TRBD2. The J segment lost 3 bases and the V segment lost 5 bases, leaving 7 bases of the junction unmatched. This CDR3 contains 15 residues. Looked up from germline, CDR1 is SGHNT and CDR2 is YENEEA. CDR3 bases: TGTGCCAGCAGCGATTCCGGGGGGGCAACAGATACGCAGTATTTT. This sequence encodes CASSDSGGATDTQYF.

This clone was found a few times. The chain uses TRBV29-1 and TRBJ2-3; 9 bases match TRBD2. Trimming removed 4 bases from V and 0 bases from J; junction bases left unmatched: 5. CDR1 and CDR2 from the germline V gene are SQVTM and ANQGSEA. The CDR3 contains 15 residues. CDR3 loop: CSVGVAGVSTDTQYF. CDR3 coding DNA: TGCAGCGTTGGTGTAGCGGGGGTTAGCACAGATACGCAGTATTTT.

CDR3 residues: CASSLAPQGYEQYF. The CDR3 nucleotides read TGTGCCAGCAGCTTAGCCCCGCAGGGTTACGAGCAGTACTTC. The chain joins TRBV11-2 to TRBJ2-7, with a tentative D call TRBD1 (5 bases). The CDR3 sequence is 14 residues long. Germline assignment: CDR1 SGHAT and CDR2 FQNNGV. Deletions cut 1 base from V and 4 bases from J, with 11 bases between.

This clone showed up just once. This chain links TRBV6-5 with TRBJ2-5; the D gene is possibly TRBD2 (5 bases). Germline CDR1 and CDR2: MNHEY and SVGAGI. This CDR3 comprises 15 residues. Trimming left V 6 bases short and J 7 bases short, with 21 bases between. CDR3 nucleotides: TGTGCCAGCAGCTATGGACTGTTTACGGTTGGGACCCAGTACTTC. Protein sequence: CASSYGLFTVGTQYF.

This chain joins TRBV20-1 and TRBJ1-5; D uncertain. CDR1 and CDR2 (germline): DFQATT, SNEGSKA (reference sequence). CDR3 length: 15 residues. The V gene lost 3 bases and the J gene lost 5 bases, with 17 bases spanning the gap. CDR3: CSASRGIAVYQPQHF. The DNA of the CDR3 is TGCAGTGCTAGTCGGGGAATTGCGGTGTATCAGCCCCAGCATTTT.

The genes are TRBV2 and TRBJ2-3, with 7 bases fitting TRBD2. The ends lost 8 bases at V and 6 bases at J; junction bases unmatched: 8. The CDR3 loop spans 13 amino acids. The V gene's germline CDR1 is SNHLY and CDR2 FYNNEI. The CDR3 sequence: CASDRTRGDTQYF. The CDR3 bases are TGTGCCAGCGACCGGACTAGAGGGGATACGCAGTATTTT. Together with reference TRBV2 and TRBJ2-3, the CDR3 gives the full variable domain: EPEVTQTPSHQVTQMGQEVILRCVPISNHLYFYWYRQILGQKVEFLVSFYNNEISEKSEIFDDQFSVERPDGSNFTLKIRSTKLEDSAMYFCASDRTRGDTQYFGPGTRLTVL.

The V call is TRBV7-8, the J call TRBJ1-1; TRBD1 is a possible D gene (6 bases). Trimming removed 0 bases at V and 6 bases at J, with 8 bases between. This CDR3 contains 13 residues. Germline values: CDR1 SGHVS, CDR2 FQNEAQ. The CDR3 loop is CASSLAGAAEAFF. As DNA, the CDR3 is TGTGCCAGCAGCTTAGCGGGGGCTGCTGAAGCTTTCTTT.

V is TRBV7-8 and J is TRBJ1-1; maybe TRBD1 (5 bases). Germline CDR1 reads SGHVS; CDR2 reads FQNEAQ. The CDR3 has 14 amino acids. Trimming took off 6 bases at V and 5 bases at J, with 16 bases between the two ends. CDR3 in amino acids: CASSPQPGRTEAFF. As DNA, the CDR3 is TGTGCCAGCAGTCCTCAGCCAGGGCGTACTGAAGCTTTCTTT.